This T cell receptor beta chain was identified during a study of T and B cells in COVID-19 patients. Study overall: Of more than 19 active-infection patients, approximately twelve were critically ill with mechanical ventilation or extracorporeal membrane oxygenation.

TRB rearrangements were amplified by multiplex PCR with BIOMED2 TRB-A/B primers. Via MiXCR, TCRdb re-called the multiplex PCR reads, giving one row per CDR3 protein. This table has more than 9,500 distinct CDR3 sequences, just under 30% appearing once. From blood, roughly 250-550 ng of genomic DNA served as TRB template. In its sample, this clonotype was seen many times. CDR1 and CDR2 from the germline V gene are PRHDT and FYEKMQ (reference sequence). J was trimmed by 5 bases and V by 6 bases; bases with no gene match: 4. CDR3 length: 14 amino acids. The J gene is TRBJ2-2, the V gene TRBV13, with 9 bases aligning to TRBD2. Sequencing was performed on blood. This clonotype originated in a human donor who had recovered from COVID-19. CDR3 coding DNA: TGTGCCAGCAGACGACTAGCGGAAACCGGGGAGCTGTTTTTT. Translating it yields CASRRLAETGELFF.